The rows below give T cell receptor beta chains drawn from one sample of a study of cytomegalovirus exposure and HLA in healthy donors. TCRdb's copy holds only in-frame clones and misses some; the assay was immunoSEQ multiplex PCR. The table has 200,000 to 250,000 clones, around 73% seen once. The material sequenced was PBMCs. These receptors came from a male donor in good health and CMV-seronegative. The CDR3 runs from the conserved cysteine through the conserved F or W. The D gene is left open where the match is weak. Part of the rows lack a size; the others show once, few, many or a class for expanded clones.

TRBV9	TRBJ2-2	NA	NA	TGTGCCAGCAGCGGAGGCGCGAACACCGGGGAGCTGTTTTTT	CASSGGANTGELFF
TRBV5-6	TRBJ2-5	NA	TRBD2	TGTGCCAGCAGCTTCGGACTAGCGGGAGGAGGTGAGACCCAGTACTTC	CASSFGLAGGGETQYF
TRBV25-1	TRBJ2-2	NA	TRBD1	TGTGCCAGCAGTCCACCGGGACAGGGAATCGTCGGCACCGGGGAGCTGTTTTTT	CASSPPGQGIVGTGELFF
TRBV28	TRBJ1-5	NA	TRBD1	TGTGCCAGCAGTTACGGCGACAGGGTTAATCAGCCCCAGCATTTT	CASSYGDRVNQPQHF
TRBV9	TRBJ1-4	NA	NA	TGTGCCAGCAGCGCCACTCAGGGTGCTGAAAAACTGTTTTTT	CASSATQGAEKLFF
TRBV1	TRBJ2-7	NA	NA	TGCACCAGCAGCCGAATCTGCCGATTATCCCTAGCGGGACCCACCTACGAGCAGTACTTC	CTSSRICRLSLAGPTYEQYF
TRBV10-1	TRBJ2-3	NA	TRBD2	TGCGCCAGCAGTGAGGGGACTAGCGCCCGCACAGATACGCAGTATTTT	CASSEGTSARTDTQYF
TRBV10-1	TRBJ2-4	NA	TRBD2	TGCGCCAGCAGGGGGGGACTAGCCCGTAAACTAGCCAAAAACATTCAGTACTTC	CASRGGLARKLAKNIQYF
TRBV15	TRBJ2-7	NA	TRBD2	TGTGCCACCAGCAGAGATAGGGCGGGAGGGCCCGACGAGCAGTACTTC	CATSRDRAGGPDEQYF
TRBV6-5	TRBJ1-2	NA	NA	TGTGCCAGCAGCAGGGGCTCAGCTAACTATGGCTACACCTTC	CASSRGSANYGYTF
TRBV6-5	TRBJ1-5	NA	NA	TGTGCCAGCAGTCCGACCGGAGCTAGGCCCCAGCATTTT	CASSPTGARPQHF
TRBV19	TRBJ2-3	NA	TRBD2	TGTGCCAGTAGTATCCTAGCGGGAGGTACCCATACGCAGTATTTT	CASSILAGGTHTQYF
TRBV19	TRBJ2-6	NA	TRBD1	TGTGCCAGTAGTCGACAGGGAAAGAGCTCTGGGGCCAACGTCCTGACTTTC	CASSRQGKSSGANVLTF
TRBV5-1	TRBJ1-5	NA	NA	TGCGCCAGCAGCGAGAGTCTCAATCAGCCCCAGCATTTT	CASSESLNQPQHF
TRBV5-1	TRBJ1-3	NA	NA	TGCGCCAGCAGCTTGGGTCTGACAGCTTTCTCTGGAAACACCATATATTTT	CASSLGLTAFSGNTIYF
TRBV6-5	TRBJ1-6	NA	TRBD1	TGTGCCAGCAGTTACGGCAGGGACAGTTTGGGTTCACCCCTCCACTTT	CASSYGRDSLGSPLHF
TRBV5-1	TRBJ1-2	NA	TRBD1	TGCGCCAGCAGCTTGGGGCCCGGAGACAGGGCTAAGGGCTACACCTTC	CASSLGPGDRAKGYTF
TRBV19	TRBJ1-4	NA	TRBD1	TGTGCCAGCCGAGGGGGCCGGGCTAATGAAAAACTGTTTTTT	CASRGGRANEKLFF
TRBV7-8	TRBJ2-1	NA	NA	TGTGCCAGCAGCTTACGCACCAGCTCCTACAATGAGCAGTTCTTC	CASSLRTSSYNEQFF
TRBV2	TRBJ1-1	NA	NA	TGTGCCAGCAGGATAGGACACCAGAACACTGAAGCTTTCTTT	CASRIGHQNTEAFF
TRBV28	TRBJ1-1	few	NA	TGTGCCAGTATTCCGGGACATATGAACACTGAAGCTTTCTTT	CASIPGHMNTEAFF
TRBV25-1	TRBJ1-1	NA	NA	TGTGCCAGCAGTGAATGGGGGGGGTACCCTGAAGCTTTCTTT	CASSEWGGYPEAFF
TRBV2	TRBJ2-1	NA	TRBD2	TGTGCCAGCAGTGAACTAGCGGGAGGTGTCTCCTACAATGAGCAGTTCTTC	CASSELAGGVSYNEQFF
TRBV28	TRBJ2-7	NA	TRBD2	TGTGCCAGCAACGCGCGGGAGGGGGCCTACGAGCAGTACTTC	CASNAREGAYEQYF
TRBV7-3	TRBJ2-2	NA	TRBD2	TGTGCCAGCAGCTTACTCGCTAGCGGGAATATCGGGGAGCTGTTTTTT	CASSLLASGNIGELFF
TRBV19	TRBJ2-1	few	NA	TGTGCCAGTAGCCCGAGCAGGGAACCCTACAATGAGCAGTTCTTC	CASSPSREPYNEQFF
TRBV11-1	TRBJ2-3	NA	TRBD2	TGTGCCAGCAGCGGCGGGAGTATTACAGATACGCAGTATTTT	CASSGGSITDTQYF
TRBV5-1	TRBJ2-3	NA	NA	TGCGCCAGCAGCTTTAACCTAGCAGGAGATACGCAGTATTTT	CASSFNLAGDTQYF
TRBV5-1	TRBJ2-7	NA	TRBD1	TGCGCCACCCGGCCGGGACAGGGACTCCACGAGCAGTACTTC	CATRPGQGLHEQYF
TRBV19	TRBJ1-1	NA	NA	TGTGCCAGTAGTATCGGGGGGATGGCTTTCTTT	CASSIGGMAFF
TRBV28	TRBJ2-5	NA	NA	TGTGCCAGCAGTTGGACTGAGACCCAGTACTTC	CASSWTETQYF
TRBV2	TRBJ2-7	NA	NA	TGTGCCAGTACCCAGGGGTGGCCCAACGGCTACGAGCAGTACTTC	CASTQGWPNGYEQYF
TRBV10-2	TRBJ2-3	NA	NA	TGCGCCGCCGTGGGGGGAACTAGCACAGATACGCAGTATTTT	CAAVGGTSTDTQYF
TRBV5-6	TRBJ1-2	once	NA	TGTGCCAGCAGCTTGGGCCAGGGGAACTATGGCTACACCTTC	CASSLGQGNYGYTF
TRBV19	TRBJ1-1	NA	TRBD1	TGTGCCTGCTCCCGGGGACAGGGCACTGAAGCTTTCTTT	CACSRGQGTEAFF
TRBV6-4	TRBJ2-3	NA	NA	TGTGCCAGCAGTGACGTGATGACTAGCACAGATACGCAGTATTTT	CASSDVMTSTDTQYF
TRBV5-6	TRBJ2-3	few	TRBD1	TGTGCCAGCAGCACAGGGGGGGATACGCAGTATTTT	CASSTGGDTQYF
TRBV6-1	TRBJ1-1	NA	NA	TGTGCCAGCAGTATATTCACTGAAGCTTTCTTT	CASSIFTEAFF
TRBV27	TRBJ2-7	NA	NA	TGTGCCAGCAGTTTCACGGTCGAGTACGAGCAGTACTTC	CASSFTVEYEQYF
TRBV27	TRBJ1-5	NA	TRBD1	TGTGCCAGCAGTTTTTCAGGACAGGGAAATCAGCCCCAGCATTTT	CASSFSGQGNQPQHF
TRBV4-1	TRBJ1-4	NA	NA	TGCGCCAGCAGCCAAGATCCCGACTGGGGGCAGAGTGAAAAACTGTTTTTT	CASSQDPDWGQSEKLFF
TRBV30	TRBJ1-6	NA	NA	TGTGCCTGGAACTACGGTAATAATTCACCCCTCCACTTT	CAWNYGNNSPLHF
TRBV28	TRBJ1-5	NA	TRBD1	TGTGCCAGCAAGACCCAGGGGGTGGATAATCAGCCCCAGCATTTT	CASKTQGVDNQPQHF
TRBV5-1	TRBJ1-5	NA	TRBD1	TGCGCCAGCAGCTTGGGACAGGGGAGCAATCAGCCCCAGCATTTT	CASSLGQGSNQPQHF
TRBV7-2	TRBJ2-5	NA	TRBD1	TGTGCCAGCAGCCCGAGAGACAGGGAGCAAGAGACCCAGTACTTC	CASSPRDREQETQYF
TRBV9	TRBJ2-5	NA	TRBD2	TGTGCCAGCAGCCCGCGGGCGGGAGAAGAGACCCAGTACTTC	CASSPRAGEETQYF
TRBV10-1	TRBJ2-5	NA	NA	TGCGCCAGCAGTGAGTCGGTCCTGGGCGAAGAGACCCAGTACTTC	CASSESVLGEETQYF
TRBV9	TRBJ2-3	NA	TRBD2	TGTGCCAGCAGCGAATTTAGCGGGAGGAAAGCAGATACGCAGTATTTT	CASSEFSGRKADTQYF
TRBV15	TRBJ1-3	NA	TRBD1	TGTGCCACCAGCAGAGACAGGGGGCCGGTGGGAAACACCATATATTTT	CATSRDRGPVGNTIYF
TRBV7-8	TRBJ1-3	NA	NA	TGTGCCAGCAGCTCGGAGGGGAGGGCTGGAAACACCATATATTTT	CASSSEGRAGNTIYF
TRBV19	TRBJ2-7	NA	TRBD2	TGTGCCAGTAGTAGGCTAGCGGGGTCCTACGAGCAGTACTTC	CASSRLAGSYEQYF
TRBV6-1	TRBJ1-5	few	TRBD1	TGTGCCAGCACCGCCGGGACAGGGGTTCAGCCCCAGCATTTT	CASTAGTGVQPQHF
TRBV6-5	TRBJ2-7	NA	NA	TGTGCCAGCAGTAGAGGGTTTTACGAGCAGTACTTC	CASSRGFYEQYF
TRBV6-5	TRBJ1-5	NA	NA	TGTGCCAGCAGCACAAATAGCAATCAGCCCCAGCATTTT	CASSTNSNQPQHF
TRBV10-1	TRBJ2-1	NA	NA	TGCGCCAGCAGTGAGCGGGCGGGACGACGTTTGGCCAATGAGCAGTTCTTC	CASSERAGRRLANEQFF
TRBV19	TRBJ2-2	NA	TRBD2	TGTGCCAGTAATACGCCGCATAGCGGGAGGAACACCGGGGAGCTGTTTTTT	CASNTPHSGRNTGELFF
TRBV28	TRBJ2-7	NA	TRBD1	TGTGCCTGTGGTGGACAGGGCTCCTACGAGCAGTACTTC	CACGGQGSYEQYF
TRBV19	TRBJ2-1	NA	NA	TGTGCCAGTAGCTGGGGGCTGAGCTCCTACAATGAGCAGTTCTTC	CASSWGLSSYNEQFF